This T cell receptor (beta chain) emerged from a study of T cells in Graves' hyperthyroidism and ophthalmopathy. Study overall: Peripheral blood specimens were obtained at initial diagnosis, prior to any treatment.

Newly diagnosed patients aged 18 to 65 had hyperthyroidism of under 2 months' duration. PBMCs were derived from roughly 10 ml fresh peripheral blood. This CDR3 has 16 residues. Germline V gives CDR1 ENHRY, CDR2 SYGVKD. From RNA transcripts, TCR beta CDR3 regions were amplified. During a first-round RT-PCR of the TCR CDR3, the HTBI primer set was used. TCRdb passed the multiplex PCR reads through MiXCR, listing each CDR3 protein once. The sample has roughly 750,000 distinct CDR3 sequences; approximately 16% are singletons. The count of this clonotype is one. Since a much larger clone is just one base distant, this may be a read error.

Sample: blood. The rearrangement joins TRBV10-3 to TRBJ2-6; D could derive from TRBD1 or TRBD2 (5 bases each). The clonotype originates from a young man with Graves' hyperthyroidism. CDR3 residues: CAISGLSDSGANVPTF. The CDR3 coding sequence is TGTGCCATCAGTGGGCTCTCGGACTCTGGGGCCAACGTCCCGACTTTC.